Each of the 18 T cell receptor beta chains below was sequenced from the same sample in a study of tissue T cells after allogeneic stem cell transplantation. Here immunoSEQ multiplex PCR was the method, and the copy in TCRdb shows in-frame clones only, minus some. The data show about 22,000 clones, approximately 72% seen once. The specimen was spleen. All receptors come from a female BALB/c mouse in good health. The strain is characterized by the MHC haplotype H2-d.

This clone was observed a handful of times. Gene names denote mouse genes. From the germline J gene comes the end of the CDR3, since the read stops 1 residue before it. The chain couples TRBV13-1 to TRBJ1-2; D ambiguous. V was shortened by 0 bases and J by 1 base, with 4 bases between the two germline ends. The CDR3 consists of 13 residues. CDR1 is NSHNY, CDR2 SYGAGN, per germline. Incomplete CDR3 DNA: TGTGCCAGCAGTGATGCGGTAAACTCCGACTACACC. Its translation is CASSDAVNSDYT. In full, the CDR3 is CASSDAVNSDYTF.

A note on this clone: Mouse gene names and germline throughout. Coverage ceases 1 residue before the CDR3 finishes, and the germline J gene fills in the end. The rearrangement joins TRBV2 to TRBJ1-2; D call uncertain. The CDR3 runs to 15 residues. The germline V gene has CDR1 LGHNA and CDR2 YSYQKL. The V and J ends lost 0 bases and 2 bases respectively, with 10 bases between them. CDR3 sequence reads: CASSQETRTNSDYTF. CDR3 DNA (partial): TGTGCCAGCAGCCAAGAGACCAGGACTAACTCCGACTACACC.

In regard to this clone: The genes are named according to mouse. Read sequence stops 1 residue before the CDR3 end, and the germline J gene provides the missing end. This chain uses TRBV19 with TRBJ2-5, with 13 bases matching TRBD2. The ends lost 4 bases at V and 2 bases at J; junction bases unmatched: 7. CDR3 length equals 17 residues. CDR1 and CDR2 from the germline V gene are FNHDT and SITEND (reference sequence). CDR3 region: CASSLDWGGAGQDTQYF. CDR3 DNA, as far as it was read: TGTGCCAGCAGTCTGGACTGGGGGGGCGCGGGCCAAGACACCCAGTAC. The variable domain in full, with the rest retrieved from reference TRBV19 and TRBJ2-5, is GGIITQTPKFLIGQEGQKLTLKCQQNFNHDTMYWYRQDSGKGLRLIYYSITENDLQKGDLSEGYDASREKKSSFSLTVTSAQKNEMAVFLCASSLDWGGAGQDTQYFGPGTRLLVL.

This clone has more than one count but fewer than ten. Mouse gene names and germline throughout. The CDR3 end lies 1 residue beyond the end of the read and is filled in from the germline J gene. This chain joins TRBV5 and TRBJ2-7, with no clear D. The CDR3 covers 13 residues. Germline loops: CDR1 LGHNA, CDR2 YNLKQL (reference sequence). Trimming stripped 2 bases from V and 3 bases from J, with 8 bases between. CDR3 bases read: TGTGCCAGCAGCCAAAAGTCTTACTATGAACAGTAC. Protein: CASSQKSYYEQY. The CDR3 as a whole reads CASSQKSYYEQYF.

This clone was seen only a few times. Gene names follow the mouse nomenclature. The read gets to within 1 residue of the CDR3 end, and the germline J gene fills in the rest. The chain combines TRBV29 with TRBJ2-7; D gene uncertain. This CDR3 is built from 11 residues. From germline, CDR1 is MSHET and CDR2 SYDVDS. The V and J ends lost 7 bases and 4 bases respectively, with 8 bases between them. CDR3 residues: CASTTIYEQYF. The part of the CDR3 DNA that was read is TGTGCTAGCACCACAATTTATGAACAGTAC. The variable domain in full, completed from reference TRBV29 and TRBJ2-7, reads DMKVTQMPRYLIKRMGENVLLECGQDMSHETMYWYRQDPGLGLQLIYISYDVDSNSEGDIPKGYRVSRKKREHFSLILDSAKTNQTSVYFCASTTIYEQYFGPGTRLTVL.

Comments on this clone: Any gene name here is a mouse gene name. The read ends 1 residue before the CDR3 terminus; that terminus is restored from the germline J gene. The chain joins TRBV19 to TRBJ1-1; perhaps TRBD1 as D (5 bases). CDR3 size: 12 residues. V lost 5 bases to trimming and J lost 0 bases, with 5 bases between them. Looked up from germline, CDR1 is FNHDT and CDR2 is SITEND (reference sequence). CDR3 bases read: TGTGCCAGCAGGGACACAAACACAGAAGTCTTC. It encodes CASRDTNTEVF. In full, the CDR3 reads CASRDTNTEVFF.

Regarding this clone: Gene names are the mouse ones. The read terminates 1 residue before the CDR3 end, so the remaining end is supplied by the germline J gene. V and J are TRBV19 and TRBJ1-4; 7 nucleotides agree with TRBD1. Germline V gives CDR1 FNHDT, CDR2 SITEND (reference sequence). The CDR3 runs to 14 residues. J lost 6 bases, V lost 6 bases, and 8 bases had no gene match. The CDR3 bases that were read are TGTGCCAGCACCCTACAGGGGCGGGACGAAAGATTATTT. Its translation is CASTLQGRDERLF. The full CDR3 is CASTLQGRDERLFF. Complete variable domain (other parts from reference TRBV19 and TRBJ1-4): GGIITQTPKFLIGQEGQKLTLKCQQNFNHDTMYWYRQDSGKGLRLIYYSITENDLQKGDLSEGYDASREKKSSFSLTVTSAQKNEMAVFLCASTLQGRDERLFFGHGTKLSVL.

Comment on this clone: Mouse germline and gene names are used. The CDR3 sequence: CAWTAGGAGAETLYF. CDR3 bases read: TGTGCCTGGACCGCTGGGGGGGCAGGTGCAGAAACGCTGTAT. This chain connects TRBV31 to TRBJ2-3; TRBD2 matches at 10 bases. Read coverage stops 1 residue before the CDR3 terminus; the germline J gene supplies the remainder. There are 15 residues in the CDR3. V lost 4 bases to trimming and J lost 1 base; unmatched junction nucleotides: 5. The germline CDR1 and CDR2 sequences are GKSSPN and SITVG.

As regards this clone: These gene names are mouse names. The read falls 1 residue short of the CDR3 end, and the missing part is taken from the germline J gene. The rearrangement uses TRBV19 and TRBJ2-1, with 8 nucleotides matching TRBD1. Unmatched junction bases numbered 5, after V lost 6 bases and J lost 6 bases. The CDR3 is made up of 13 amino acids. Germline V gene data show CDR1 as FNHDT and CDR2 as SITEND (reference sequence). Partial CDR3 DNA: TGTGCCAGCAAGGCAGGGGGCCGTGCTGAGCAGTTC. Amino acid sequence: CASKAGGRAEQF. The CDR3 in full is CASKAGGRAEQFF.

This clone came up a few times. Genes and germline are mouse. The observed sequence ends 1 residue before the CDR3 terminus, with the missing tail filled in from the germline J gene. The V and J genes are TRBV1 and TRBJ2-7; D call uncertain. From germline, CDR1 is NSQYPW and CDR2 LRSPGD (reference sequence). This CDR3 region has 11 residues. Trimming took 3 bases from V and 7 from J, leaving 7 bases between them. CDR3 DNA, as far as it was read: TGCACCTGCAGTGCTGCCGAGGAACAGTAC. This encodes CTCSAAEEQY. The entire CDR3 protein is CTCSAAEEQYF.

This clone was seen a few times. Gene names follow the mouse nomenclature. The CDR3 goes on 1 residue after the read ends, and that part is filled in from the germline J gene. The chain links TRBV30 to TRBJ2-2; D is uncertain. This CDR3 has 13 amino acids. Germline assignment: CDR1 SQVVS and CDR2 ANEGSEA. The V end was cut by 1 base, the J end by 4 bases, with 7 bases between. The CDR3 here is CSSRGEVTGQLYF. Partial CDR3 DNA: TGTAGTTCTAGAGGGGAGGTCACCGGGCAGCTCTAC.

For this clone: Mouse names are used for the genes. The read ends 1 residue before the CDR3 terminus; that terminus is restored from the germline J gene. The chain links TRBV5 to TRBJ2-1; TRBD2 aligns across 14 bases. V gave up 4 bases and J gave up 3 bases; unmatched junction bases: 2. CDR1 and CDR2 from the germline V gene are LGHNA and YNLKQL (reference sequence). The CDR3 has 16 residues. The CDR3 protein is CASSRGTGGAYAEQFF. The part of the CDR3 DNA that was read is TGTGCCAGCAGCCGCGGGACTGGGGGGGCCTATGCTGAGCAGTTC.

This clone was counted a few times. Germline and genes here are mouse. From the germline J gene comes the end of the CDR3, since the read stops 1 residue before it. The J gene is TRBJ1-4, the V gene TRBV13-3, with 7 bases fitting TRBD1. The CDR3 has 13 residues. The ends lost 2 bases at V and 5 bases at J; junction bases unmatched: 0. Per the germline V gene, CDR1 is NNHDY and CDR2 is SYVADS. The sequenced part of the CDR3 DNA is TGTGCCAGCAGTGAACAGGGGAACGAAAGATTATTT. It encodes CASSEQGNERLF. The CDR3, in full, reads CASSEQGNERLFF.

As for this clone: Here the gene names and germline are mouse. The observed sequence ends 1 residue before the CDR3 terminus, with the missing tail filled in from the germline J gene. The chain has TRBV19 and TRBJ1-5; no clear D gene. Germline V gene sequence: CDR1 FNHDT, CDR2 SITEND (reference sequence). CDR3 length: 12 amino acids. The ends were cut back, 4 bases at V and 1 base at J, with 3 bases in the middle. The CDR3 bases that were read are TGTGCCAGCAGTTTCAACAACCAGGCTCCGCTT. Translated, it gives CASSFNNQAPL. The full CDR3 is CASSFNNQAPLF.

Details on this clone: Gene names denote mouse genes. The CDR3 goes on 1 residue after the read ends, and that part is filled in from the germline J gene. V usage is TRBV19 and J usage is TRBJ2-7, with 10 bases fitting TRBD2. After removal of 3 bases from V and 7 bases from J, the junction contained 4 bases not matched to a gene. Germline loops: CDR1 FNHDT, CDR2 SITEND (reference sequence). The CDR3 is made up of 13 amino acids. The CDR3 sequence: CASSTGGAREQYF. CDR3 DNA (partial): TGTGCCAGCAGTACTGGGGGGGCGCGCGAACAGTAC. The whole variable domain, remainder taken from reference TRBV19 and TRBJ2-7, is GGIITQTPKFLIGQEGQKLTLKCQQNFNHDTMYWYRQDSGKGLRLIYYSITENDLQKGDLSEGYDASREKKSSFSLTVTSAQKNEMAVFLCASSTGGAREQYFGPGTRLTVL.

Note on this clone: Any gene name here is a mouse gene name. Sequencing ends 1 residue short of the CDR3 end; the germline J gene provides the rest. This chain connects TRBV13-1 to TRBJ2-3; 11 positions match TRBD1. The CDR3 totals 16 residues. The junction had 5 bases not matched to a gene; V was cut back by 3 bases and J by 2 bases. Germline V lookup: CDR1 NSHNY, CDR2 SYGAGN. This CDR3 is CASSGTGGRDAETLYF. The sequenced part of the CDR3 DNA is TGTGCCAGCAGTGGGACAGGGGGCAGAGATGCAGAAACGCTGTAT.

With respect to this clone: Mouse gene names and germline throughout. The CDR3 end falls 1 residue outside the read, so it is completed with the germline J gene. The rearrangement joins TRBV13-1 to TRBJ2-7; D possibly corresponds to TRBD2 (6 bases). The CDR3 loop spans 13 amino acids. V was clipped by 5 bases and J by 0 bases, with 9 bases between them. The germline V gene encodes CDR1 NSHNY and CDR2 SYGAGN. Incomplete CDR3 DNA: TGTGCCAGCAGCCCTGGGGTCTCCTATGAACAGTAC. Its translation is CASSPGVSYEQY. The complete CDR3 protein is CASSPGVSYEQYF.

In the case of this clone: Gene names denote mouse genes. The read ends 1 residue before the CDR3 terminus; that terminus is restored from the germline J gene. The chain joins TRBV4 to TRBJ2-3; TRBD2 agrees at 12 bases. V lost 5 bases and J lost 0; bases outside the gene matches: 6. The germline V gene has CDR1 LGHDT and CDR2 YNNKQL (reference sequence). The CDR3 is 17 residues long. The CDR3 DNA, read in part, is TGTGCCAGCAGCCGGGACTGGGGGGTCTCTAGTGCAGAAACGCTGTAT. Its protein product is CASSRDWGVSSAETLY. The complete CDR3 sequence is CASSRDWGVSSAETLYF.